This T cell receptor beta chain appears in the sequencing data of a study of shared clonotypes between healthy human individuals. Study observations and caveats: Few donors limited the genetic and exposure-history diversity represented.

Naive-designated CD8 cells lacked CD45RO, were positively enriched for CCR7, and omitted terminally differentiated effector memory CD45RA+ cells. V lost 4 bases to trimming and J lost 4 bases, with 20 bases between them. This CDR3 comprises 16 residues. On sorted subsets, replicate PCRs used 150 to 250 ng DNA, or about 30,000 T cell genomes. Method: immunoSEQ multiplex PCR; TCRdb's copy keeps in-frame clones and lacks some. The repertoire holds hundreds of thousands of clones, with approximately 96% as singletons. Remarks on this clone: As yet, its antigen is unknown.

Sequences were obtained from naive CD8+ T cells sorted from blood. This chain connects TRBV23-1 to TRBJ2-7; D gene unclear. TRBV23-1 is marked as an open reading frame, function uncertain. The sequence came from a woman in her twenties or thirties in good health. CDR3 nucleotide sequence: TGCGCCAGCAGTCTCTCACTATTCCCAGCACTTTACGAGCAGTACTTC. Translating gives CASSLSLFPALYEQYF.